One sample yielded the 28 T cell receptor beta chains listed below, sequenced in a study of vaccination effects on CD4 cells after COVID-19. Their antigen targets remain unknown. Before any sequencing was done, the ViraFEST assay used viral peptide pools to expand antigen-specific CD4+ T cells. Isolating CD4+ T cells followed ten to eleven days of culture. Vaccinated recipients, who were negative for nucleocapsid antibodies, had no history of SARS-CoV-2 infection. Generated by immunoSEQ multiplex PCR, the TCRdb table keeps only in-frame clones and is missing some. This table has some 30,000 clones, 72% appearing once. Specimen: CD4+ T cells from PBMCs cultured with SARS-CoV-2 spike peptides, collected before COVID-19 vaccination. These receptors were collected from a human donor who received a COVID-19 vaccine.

The DNA for the CDR3 is TGTGCCAGCAGTTACGGGACAGCGGGGGGGAATGAGCAGTTCTTC. Protein product: CASSYGTAGGNEQFF. The chain joins TRBV6-5 to TRBJ2-1; 10 bases line up with TRBD2. The V and J ends lost 2 bases and 7 bases, in that order; junction bases with no gene match: 5. This CDR3 is built from 15 residues. Germline V gives CDR1 MNHEY, CDR2 SVGAGI.

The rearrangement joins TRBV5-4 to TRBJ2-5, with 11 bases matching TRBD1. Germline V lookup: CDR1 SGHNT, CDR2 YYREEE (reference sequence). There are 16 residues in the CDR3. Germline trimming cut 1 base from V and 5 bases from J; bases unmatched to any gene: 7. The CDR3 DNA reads TGTGCCAGCAGCTTGCGGACAGGGGGCGCCGGGGAGACCCAGTACTTC. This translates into CASSLRTGGAGETQYF.

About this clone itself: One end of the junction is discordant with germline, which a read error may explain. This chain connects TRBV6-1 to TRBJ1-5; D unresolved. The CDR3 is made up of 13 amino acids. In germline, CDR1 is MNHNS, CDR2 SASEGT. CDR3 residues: CASSDPYFDNSAF. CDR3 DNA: TGTGCCAGCAGTGACCCGTATTTTGATAATTCGGCCTTT.

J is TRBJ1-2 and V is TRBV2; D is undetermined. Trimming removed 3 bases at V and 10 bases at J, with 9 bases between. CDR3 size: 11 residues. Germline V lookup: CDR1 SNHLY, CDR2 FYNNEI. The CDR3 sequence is CASSEEFVYTF. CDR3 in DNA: TGTGCCAGCAGTGAGGAGTTCGTCTACACCTTC.

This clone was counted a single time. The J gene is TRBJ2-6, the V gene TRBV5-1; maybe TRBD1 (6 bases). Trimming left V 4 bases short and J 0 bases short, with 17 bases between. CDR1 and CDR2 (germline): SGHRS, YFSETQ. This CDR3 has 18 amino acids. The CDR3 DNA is TGCGCCAGCAGCATCTTTGGGGGCTCTAGCTCTGGGGCCAACGTCCTGACTTTC. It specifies CASSIFGGSSSGANVLTF.

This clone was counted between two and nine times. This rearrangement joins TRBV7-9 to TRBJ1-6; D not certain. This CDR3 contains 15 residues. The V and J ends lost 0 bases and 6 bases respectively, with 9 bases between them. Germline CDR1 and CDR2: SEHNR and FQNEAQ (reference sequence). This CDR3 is CASSLAGRSNSPLHF. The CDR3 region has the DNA TGTGCCAGCAGCTTAGCGGGGAGGAGTAATTCACCCCTCCACTTT. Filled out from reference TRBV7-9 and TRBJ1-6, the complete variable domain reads DTGVSQNPRHKITKRGQNVTFRCDPISEHNRLYWYRQTLGQGPEFLTYFQNEAQLEKSRLLSDRFSAERPKGSFSTLEIQRTEQGDSAMYLCASSLAGRSNSPLHFGNGTRLTVT.

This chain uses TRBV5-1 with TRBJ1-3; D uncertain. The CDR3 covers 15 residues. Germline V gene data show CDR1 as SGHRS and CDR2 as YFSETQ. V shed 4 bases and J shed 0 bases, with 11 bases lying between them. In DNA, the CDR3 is TGCGCCAGCAGCCCTGGGGAGCCCTCTGGAAACACCATATATTTT. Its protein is CASSPGEPSGNTIYF.

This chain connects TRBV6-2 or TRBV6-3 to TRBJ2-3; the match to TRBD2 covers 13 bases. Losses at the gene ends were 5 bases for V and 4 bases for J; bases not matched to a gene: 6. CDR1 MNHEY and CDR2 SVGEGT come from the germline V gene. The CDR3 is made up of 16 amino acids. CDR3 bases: TGTGCCAGCAGTCAACTAGCGGGGGGGATTGCAGATACGCAGTATTTT. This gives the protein CASSQLAGGIADTQYF.

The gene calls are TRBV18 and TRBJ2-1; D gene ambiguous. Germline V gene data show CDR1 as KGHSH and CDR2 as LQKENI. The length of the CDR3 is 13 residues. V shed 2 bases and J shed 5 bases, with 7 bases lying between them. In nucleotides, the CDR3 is TGTGCCAGCTCACCATCGGGCGACAATGAGCAGTTCTTC. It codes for CASSPSGDNEQFF.

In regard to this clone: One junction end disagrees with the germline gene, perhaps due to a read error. The CDR3 is CTSSLPSGGNTDTQYF. The DNA of the CDR3 is TGTACCAGCAGCTTGCCCAGCGGGGGAAACACAGATACGCAGTATTTT. V gene TRBV5-4 combines with J gene TRBJ2-3, with 8 nucleotides matching TRBD2. Germline V CDR1 and CDR2: SGHNT, YYREEE (reference sequence). The CDR3 sequence is 16 residues long.

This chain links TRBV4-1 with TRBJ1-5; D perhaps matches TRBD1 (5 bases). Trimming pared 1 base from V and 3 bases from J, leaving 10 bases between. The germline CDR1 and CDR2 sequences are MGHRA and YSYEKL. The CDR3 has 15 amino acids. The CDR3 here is CASSQGQSDNQPQHF. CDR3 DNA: TGCGCCAGCAGCCAAGGACAGAGTGACAATCAGCCCCAGCATTTT.

The CDR3 reads CASSPRGQVSRDTQYF. The CDR3 DNA sequence: TGTGCCAGCAGCCCGCGGGGACAGGTATCAAGAGATACGCAGTATTTT. The chain carries TRBV7-8 and TRBJ2-3, with 8 bases matching TRBD1. The CDR3 runs 16 residues. CDR1 and CDR2 (germline): SGHVS, FQNEAQ. Trimming cost V 5 bases and J 5 bases; bases outside gene matches: 12. Filled out from reference TRBV7-8 and TRBJ2-3, the complete variable domain reads GAGVSQSPRYKVAKRGQDVALRCDPISGHVSLFWYQQALGQGPEFLTYFQNEAQLDKSGLPSDRFFAERPEGSVSTLKIQRTQQEDSAVYLCASSPRGQVSRDTQYFGPGTRLTVL.

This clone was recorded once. The CDR3 DNA sequence: TGTGCCAGCAGGACCTCCGGGGCGGGGACCACAGATACGCAGTATTTT. Translating gives CASRTSGAGTTDTQYF. This chain uses TRBV25-1 with TRBJ2-3, with D perhaps TRBD2 (6 bases). The germline V gene has CDR1 MGHDK and CDR2 SYGVNS. With 6 bases removed from V and 2 bases from J, the gap between germline ends came to 18 bases. The CDR3 length is 16 residues.

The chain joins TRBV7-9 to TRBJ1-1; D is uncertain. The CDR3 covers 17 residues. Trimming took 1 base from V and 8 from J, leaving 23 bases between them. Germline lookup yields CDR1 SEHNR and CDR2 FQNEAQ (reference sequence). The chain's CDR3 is CASSLGVDALKSREAFF. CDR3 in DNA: TGTGCCAGCAGCTTAGGAGTCGACGCCTTGAAAAGTCGGGAAGCTTTCTTT.

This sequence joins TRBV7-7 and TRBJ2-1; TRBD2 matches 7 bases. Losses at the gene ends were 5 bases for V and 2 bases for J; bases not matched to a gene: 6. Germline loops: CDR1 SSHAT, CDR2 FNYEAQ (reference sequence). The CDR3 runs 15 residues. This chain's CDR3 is CASSVSGLAYNEQFF. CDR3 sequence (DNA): TGTGCCAGCAGCGTTAGCGGGTTGGCCTACAATGAGCAGTTCTTC.

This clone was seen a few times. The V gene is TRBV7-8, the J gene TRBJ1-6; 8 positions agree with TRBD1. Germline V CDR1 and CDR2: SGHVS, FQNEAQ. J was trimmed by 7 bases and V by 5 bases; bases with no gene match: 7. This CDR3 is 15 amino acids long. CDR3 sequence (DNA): TGTGCCAGCAGCCGAGGACAGGGAGGAAATTCACCCCTCCACTTT. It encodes CASSRGQGGNSPLHF.

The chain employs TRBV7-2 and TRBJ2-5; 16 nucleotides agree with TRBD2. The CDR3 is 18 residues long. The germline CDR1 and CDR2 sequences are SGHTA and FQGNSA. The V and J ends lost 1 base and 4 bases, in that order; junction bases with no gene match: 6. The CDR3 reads CASSLGGTSGGAGETQYF. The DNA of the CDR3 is TGTGCCAGCAGCTTAGGAGGGACTAGCGGGGGGGCCGGAGAGACCCAGTACTTC.

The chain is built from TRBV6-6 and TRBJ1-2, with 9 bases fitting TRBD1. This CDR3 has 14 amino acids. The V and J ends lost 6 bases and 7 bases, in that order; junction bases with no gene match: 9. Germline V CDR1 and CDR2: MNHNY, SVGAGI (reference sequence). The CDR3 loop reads CASSPGQGWRGYTF. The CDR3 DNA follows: TGTGCCAGCAGCCCCGGACAGGGGTGGCGTGGCTACACCTTC.

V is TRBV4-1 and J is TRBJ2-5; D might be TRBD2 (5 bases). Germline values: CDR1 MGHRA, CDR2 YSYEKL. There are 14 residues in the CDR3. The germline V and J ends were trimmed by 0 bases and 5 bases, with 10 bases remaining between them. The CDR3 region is CASSQDGRRETQYF. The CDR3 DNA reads TGCGCCAGCAGCCAAGATGGCAGGAGGGAGACCCAGTACTTC.

CDR3 residues: CSAPRNTEAFF. The CDR3 nucleotides are TGCAGTGCTCCAAGGAACACTGAAGCTTTCTTT. The rearrangement links TRBV20-1 to TRBJ1-1, with unresolved D. CDR1 and CDR2 (germline): DFQATT, SNEGSKA (reference sequence). The CDR3 contains 11 residues. The V end was cut by 5 bases, the J end by 1 base, with 5 bases between.

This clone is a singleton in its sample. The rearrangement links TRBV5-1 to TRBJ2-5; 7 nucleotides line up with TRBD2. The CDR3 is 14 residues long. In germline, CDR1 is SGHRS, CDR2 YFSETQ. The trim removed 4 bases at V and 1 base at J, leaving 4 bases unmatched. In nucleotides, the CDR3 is TGCGCCAGCAGCAGCGGGGAGCTCCAAGAGACCCAGTACTTC. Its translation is CASSSGELQETQYF.

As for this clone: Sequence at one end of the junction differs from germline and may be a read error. CDR3 loop: CASSFRGSTSEKLFF. The CDR3 DNA is TGTGCCAGCAGCTTTCGGGGATCAACTAGTGAAAAACTGTTTTTT. This chain connects TRBV5-8 to TRBJ1-4, with unresolved D. The CDR3 is 15 residues long. Germline CDR1 SGHTS, CDR2 YDEGEE.

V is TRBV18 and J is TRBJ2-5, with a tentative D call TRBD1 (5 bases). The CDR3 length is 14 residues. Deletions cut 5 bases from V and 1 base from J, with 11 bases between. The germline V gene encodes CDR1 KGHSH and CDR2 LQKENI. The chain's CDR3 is CASSSRDSQETQYF. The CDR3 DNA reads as TGTGCCAGCTCATCGAGAGACAGCCAAGAGACCCAGTACTTC. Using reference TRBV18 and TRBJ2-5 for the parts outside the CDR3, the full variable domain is NAGVMQNPRHLVRRRGQEARLRCSPMKGHSHVYWYRQLPEEGLKFMVYLQKENIIDESGMPKERFSAEFPKEGPSILRIQQVVRGDSAAYFCASSSRDSQETQYFGPGTRLLVL.

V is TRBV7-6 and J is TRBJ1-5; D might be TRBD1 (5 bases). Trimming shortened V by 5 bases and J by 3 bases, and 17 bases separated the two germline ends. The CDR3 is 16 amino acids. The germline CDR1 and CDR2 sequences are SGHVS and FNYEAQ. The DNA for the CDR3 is TGTGCCAGCAGCGAAGGAGCAGGGACCCTCAATCAGCCCCAGCATTTT. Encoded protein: CASSEGAGTLNQPQHF.

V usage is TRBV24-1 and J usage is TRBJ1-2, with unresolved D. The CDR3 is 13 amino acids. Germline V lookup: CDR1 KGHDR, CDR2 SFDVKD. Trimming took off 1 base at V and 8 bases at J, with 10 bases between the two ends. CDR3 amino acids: CATSDLLGKGYTF. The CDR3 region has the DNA TGTGCCACCAGTGATTTATTAGGGAAGGGCTACACCTTC.

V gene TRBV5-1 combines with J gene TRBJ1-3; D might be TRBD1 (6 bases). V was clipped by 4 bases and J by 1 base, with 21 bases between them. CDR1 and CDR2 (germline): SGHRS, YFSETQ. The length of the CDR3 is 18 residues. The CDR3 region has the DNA TGCGCCAGCAGCAAAGATGGGGGGGCGAGACTATCTGGAAACACCATATATTTT. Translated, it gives CASSKDGGARLSGNTIYF.

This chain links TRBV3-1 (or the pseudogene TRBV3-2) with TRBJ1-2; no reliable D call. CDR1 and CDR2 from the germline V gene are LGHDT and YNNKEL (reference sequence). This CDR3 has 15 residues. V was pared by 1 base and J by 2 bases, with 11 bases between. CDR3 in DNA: TGTGCCAGCAGCCAAGCGAGGGATGAAAACTATGGCTACACCTTC. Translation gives CASSQARDENYGYTF.

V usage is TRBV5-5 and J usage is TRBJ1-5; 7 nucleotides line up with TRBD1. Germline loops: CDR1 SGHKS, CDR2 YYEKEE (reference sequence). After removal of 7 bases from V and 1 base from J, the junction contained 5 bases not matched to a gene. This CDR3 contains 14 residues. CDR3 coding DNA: TGTGCCAGCGGTAGACAGGGCAGCAATCAGCCCCAGCATTTT. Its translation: CASGRQGSNQPQHF.